This is a list of T cell receptor beta chains from one sample in a study of shared clonotypes between healthy human individuals. The protocol was immunoSEQ multiplex PCR, while the TCRdb copy is restricted to in-frame clones and leaves out a portion. The data contain around 2.1 million clones, 85% to 95% of them singletons. Source material: naive CD8+ T cells from PBMCs. The origin of the receptors is a man aged 18 to 30 in good health. Some clones in this sample may be carry-over from other donors' samples. Both conserved end residues are part of each CDR3. Fields, in order: CDR3 DNA, CDR3 protein, V gene, clone size, D gene, J gene. The D gene is left open where the match is weak. For some rows the clone size is stated as once, few or many, or as a class when expanded; others skip it.

cdr3_nt: TGTGCCAGCAGCTTCGTCGGAGGGCGGACAGATACGCAGTATTTT; cdr3_aa: CASSFVGGRTDTQYF; v_call: TRBV7-9; clone_size: once; d_call: NA; j_call: TRBJ2-3
cdr3_nt: TGTGCCAGCTCACCACGCCAAAAGGGGGACAATGGCTATGGCTACACCTTC; cdr3_aa: CASSPRQKGDNGYGYTF; v_call: TRBV18; clone_size: once; d_call: NA; j_call: TRBJ1-2
cdr3_nt: TGTGCCAGCAGCCAAGGGCTAGCGGGAGACGAGCAGTACTTC; cdr3_aa: CASSQGLAGDEQYF; v_call: TRBV14; clone_size: once; d_call: TRBD2; j_call: TRBJ2-7
cdr3_nt: TGTGCCAGCAGCTTTGACAGGGAGGGGACCTACGAGCAGTACTTC; cdr3_aa: CASSFDREGTYEQYF; v_call: TRBV28; clone_size: NA; d_call: NA; j_call: TRBJ2-7
cdr3_nt: TGTGCCAGCAGCTGGGGGAGGGCGGTCGAGCAGTACTTC; cdr3_aa: CASSWGRAVEQYF; v_call: TRBV5-6; clone_size: NA; d_call: TRBD2; j_call: TRBJ2-7
cdr3_nt: TGTGCCAGCAGTTACTCGAAGGACCAGGGGGGAAAGACCCAGTACTTC; cdr3_aa: CASSYSKDQGGKTQYF; v_call: TRBV6-5; clone_size: NA; d_call: NA; j_call: TRBJ2-5
cdr3_nt: TGTGCCAGCAGCTTGGTTAGGCTGACCCTGAACACTGAAGCTTTCTTT; cdr3_aa: CASSLVRLTLNTEAFF; v_call: TRBV11-2; clone_size: NA; d_call: NA; j_call: TRBJ1-1
cdr3_nt: TGTGCCAGCAGTGAATGGTCGGTTAGCAATCAGCCCCAGCATTTT; cdr3_aa: CASSEWSVSNQPQHF; v_call: TRBV6-1; clone_size: NA; d_call: NA; j_call: TRBJ1-5
cdr3_nt: TGTGCCAGCAGTTGGATCGGGGGAGAAACTGAAGCTTTCTTT; cdr3_aa: CASSWIGGETEAFF; v_call: TRBV27; clone_size: NA; d_call: NA; j_call: TRBJ1-1
cdr3_nt: TGTGCCACCCGAGGTCCGAGGGGCTACGAGCAGTACTTC; cdr3_aa: CATRGPRGYEQYF; v_call: TRBV6-5; clone_size: NA; d_call: NA; j_call: TRBJ2-7
cdr3_nt: TGTGCCAGCAGTGAATTTCAGGGACGACGGACTTCCGCTTTCTTT; cdr3_aa: CASSEFQGRRTSAFF; v_call: TRBV6-1; clone_size: few; d_call: NA; j_call: TRBJ1-1
cdr3_nt: TGTGCCAGCAGTTTCCAATACCTTACCGGGACTCAACATGTCTACGAGCAGTACTTC; cdr3_aa: CASSFQYLTGTQHVYEQYF; v_call: TRBV27; clone_size: NA; d_call: NA; j_call: TRBJ2-7
cdr3_nt: TGCGCCAGCAGCTTGCCCGGATGGACTGGGTACCAAGAGACCCAGTACTTC; cdr3_aa: CASSLPGWTGYQETQYF; v_call: TRBV5-1; clone_size: NA; d_call: NA; j_call: TRBJ2-5
cdr3_nt: TGTGCCAGCAGCCTTCGATTCAGGGTTTTGGGGGAGCTGTTTTTT; cdr3_aa: CASSLRFRVLGELFF; v_call: TRBV2; clone_size: NA; d_call: NA; j_call: TRBJ2-2
cdr3_nt: TGTGCCAGCAGCTTGGACAGGGGGCGTTGGACTGAAGCTTTCTTT; cdr3_aa: CASSLDRGRWTEAFF; v_call: TRBV5-6; clone_size: few; d_call: TRBD1; j_call: TRBJ1-1
cdr3_nt: TGTGCCAGCAGCCCCCAGGGGGCGTGGACCGCAGATACGCAGTATTTT; cdr3_aa: CASSPQGAWTADTQYF; v_call: TRBV11-2; clone_size: NA; d_call: TRBD1; j_call: TRBJ2-3
cdr3_nt: TGTGCCAGCAGTTTCGGCCGGCGGGAGCGGCACGAGCAGTACTTC; cdr3_aa: CASSFGRRERHEQYF; v_call: TRBV28; clone_size: NA; d_call: TRBD2; j_call: TRBJ2-7
cdr3_nt: TGTGCCAGCAGCCAAGGACTAGCGGTATACAATGAGCAGTTCTTC; cdr3_aa: CASSQGLAVYNEQFF; v_call: TRBV11-2; clone_size: NA; d_call: TRBD2; j_call: TRBJ2-1
cdr3_nt: TGTGCCAGCAGCGTAGGAGGGTTCGGCTATGGCTACACCTTC; cdr3_aa: CASSVGGFGYGYTF; v_call: TRBV13; clone_size: NA; d_call: NA; j_call: TRBJ1-2
cdr3_nt: TGTGCCAGCAGTTCTGGGGTGAACACTGAAGCTTTCTTT; cdr3_aa: CASSSGVNTEAFF; v_call: TRBV28; clone_size: NA; d_call: NA; j_call: TRBJ1-1
cdr3_nt: TGTGCCAGCAGTGGTAGCCAGGGGTTTCTTCATGAGCAGTTCTTC; cdr3_aa: CASSGSQGFLHEQFF; v_call: TRBV6-5; clone_size: NA; d_call: NA; j_call: TRBJ2-1
cdr3_nt: TGTGCCAGCAGTTACTCGACCACGGGACAGAGCTACGAGCAGTACTTC; cdr3_aa: CASSYSTTGQSYEQYF; v_call: TRBV6-5; clone_size: NA; d_call: TRBD1; j_call: TRBJ2-7
cdr3_nt: TGTGCCAGCAGCTTATGGGAGGGCCCCACCTACGAGCAGTACTTC; cdr3_aa: CASSLWEGPTYEQYF; v_call: TRBV7-2; clone_size: NA; d_call: TRBD2; j_call: TRBJ2-7
cdr3_nt: TGTGCCAGCAGCTTAAGCCGCGTGACAGGGTCCGACTACGAGCAGTACTTC; cdr3_aa: CASSLSRVTGSDYEQYF; v_call: TRBV7-6; clone_size: NA; d_call: TRBD1; j_call: TRBJ2-7
cdr3_nt: TGTGCCAGCAGCTCAAATCGGGACAGATACGAGCAGTACTTC; cdr3_aa: CASSSNRDRYEQYF; v_call: TRBV7-9; clone_size: NA; d_call: TRBD1; j_call: TRBJ2-7
cdr3_nt: TGCGCCAGCAGCCCTCCGGGCCCCTCGGAAGGGCAGTACTTC; cdr3_aa: CASSPPGPSEGQYF; v_call: TRBV5-1; clone_size: NA; d_call: NA; j_call: TRBJ2-7
cdr3_nt: TGTGCCAGCAGTGGTCCCCCACAGGGGACAGATACGCAGTATTTT; cdr3_aa: CASSGPPQGTDTQYF; v_call: TRBV25-1; clone_size: NA; d_call: TRBD1; j_call: TRBJ2-3
cdr3_nt: TGTGCCAGCACCCCGCGGTTCTCTGGGGCCAACGTCCTGACTTTC; cdr3_aa: CASTPRFSGANVLTF; v_call: TRBV27; clone_size: NA; d_call: NA; j_call: TRBJ2-6
cdr3_nt: TGTGCCAGCAGCCAAGATCGTAGGGGGCCTAGCACAGATACGCAGTATTTT; cdr3_aa: CASSQDRRGPSTDTQYF; v_call: TRBV14; clone_size: NA; d_call: TRBD1; j_call: TRBJ2-3
cdr3_nt: TGTGCCAGCACAGACAGGGAAGCCGACAATGAGCAGTTCTTC; cdr3_aa: CASTDREADNEQFF; v_call: TRBV21-1; clone_size: NA; d_call: NA; j_call: TRBJ2-1
cdr3_nt: TGTGCCAGCAGCGTAACCCTGGGACTAGCGGGGGTCACCGGGGAGCTGTTTTTT; cdr3_aa: CASSVTLGLAGVTGELFF; v_call: TRBV9; clone_size: NA; d_call: TRBD2; j_call: TRBJ2-2
cdr3_nt: TGTGCCAGCAGCGTAGGCCCTGCGGGAAACACTGAAGCTTTCTTT; cdr3_aa: CASSVGPAGNTEAFF; v_call: TRBV9; clone_size: NA; d_call: NA; j_call: TRBJ1-1
cdr3_nt: TGTGCCAGCAGTTTTTACGAGGGACAGTACAATGAGCAGTTCTTC; cdr3_aa: CASSFYEGQYNEQFF; v_call: TRBV6-5; clone_size: once; d_call: TRBD1; j_call: TRBJ2-1
cdr3_nt: TGTGCCACCCGACTAGCGGGATCCACAGATACGCAGTATTTT; cdr3_aa: CATRLAGSTDTQYF; v_call: TRBV2; clone_size: NA; d_call: TRBD2; j_call: TRBJ2-3
cdr3_nt: TGTGCCAGCAGCGCATCCCCGGGAGCCACAGATACGCAGTATTTT; cdr3_aa: CASSASPGATDTQYF; v_call: TRBV11-2; clone_size: NA; d_call: NA; j_call: TRBJ2-3
cdr3_nt: TGTGCCAGCAGCCAGGGTGACGAGGAAGAGGATGGCTACACCTTC; cdr3_aa: CASSQGDEEEDGYTF; v_call: TRBV7-9; clone_size: NA; d_call: NA; j_call: TRBJ1-2
cdr3_nt: TGTGCCAGCAGTTTAAGTAGCGGGAGAGGAAATGAGCAGTTCTTC; cdr3_aa: CASSLSSGRGNEQFF; v_call: TRBV27; clone_size: NA; d_call: TRBD2; j_call: TRBJ2-1
cdr3_nt: TGCGCCAGCACCCACCCGGGACTAGCGGGAAACAATGAGCAGTTCTTC; cdr3_aa: CASTHPGLAGNNEQFF; v_call: TRBV4-1; clone_size: NA; d_call: TRBD2; j_call: TRBJ2-1
cdr3_nt: TGTGCCAGCAGCCAGCATCTTGGACAGTGGTACGAGCAGTACTTC; cdr3_aa: CASSQHLGQWYEQYF; v_call: TRBV7-9; clone_size: NA; d_call: NA; j_call: TRBJ2-7
cdr3_nt: TGTGCCAGCAGTGGTACCGGGACAGGATACGAGCAGTACTTC; cdr3_aa: CASSGTGTGYEQYF; v_call: TRBV28; clone_size: NA; d_call: TRBD1; j_call: TRBJ2-7
cdr3_nt: TGTGCCAGCAGTTTCTGGCAGCCGAACACCGGGGAGCTGTTTTTT; cdr3_aa: CASSFWQPNTGELFF; v_call: TRBV28; clone_size: once; d_call: NA; j_call: TRBJ2-2
cdr3_nt: TGTGCCAGCAGTTTTGGGTTGGAGCGGGAGGCCTACGAGCAGTACTTC; cdr3_aa: CASSFGLEREAYEQYF; v_call: TRBV28; clone_size: NA; d_call: TRBD2; j_call: TRBJ2-7
cdr3_nt: TGCGCCAGCAGTGACCCCGGGACGGGCTACGAGCAGTACTTC; cdr3_aa: CASSDPGTGYEQYF; v_call: TRBV10-2; clone_size: NA; d_call: NA; j_call: TRBJ2-7
cdr3_nt: TGTGCCAGTAGTACGAGGACAGGGCCTAGCAATCAGCCCCAGCATTTT; cdr3_aa: CASSTRTGPSNQPQHF; v_call: TRBV19; clone_size: NA; d_call: TRBD1; j_call: TRBJ1-5
cdr3_nt: TGTGCCAGCAGTGAAGCTATCTATAATTCACCCCTCCACTTT; cdr3_aa: CASSEAIYNSPLHF; v_call: TRBV25-1; clone_size: NA; d_call: NA; j_call: TRBJ1-6
cdr3_nt: TGTGCCAGCAGCTCCGGACTAGCGGGAGGTCTCTTC; cdr3_aa: CASSSGLAGGLF; v_call: TRBV7-9; clone_size: NA; d_call: TRBD2; j_call: TRBJ2-1
cdr3_nt: TGTGCCTCCACACTGGCGGAGGGGACCTACGAGCAGTACTTC; cdr3_aa: CASTLAEGTYEQYF; v_call: TRBV30; clone_size: NA; d_call: NA; j_call: TRBJ2-7
cdr3_nt: TGTGCCAGCAGTGTCGAGACTAGCCGATCCTCCAATGAGCAGTTCTTC; cdr3_aa: CASSVETSRSSNEQFF; v_call: TRBV2; clone_size: once; d_call: TRBD2; j_call: TRBJ2-1
cdr3_nt: TGTGCCTGGAGTGTTATGGACACTGAAGCTTTCTTT; cdr3_aa: CAWSVMDTEAFF; v_call: TRBV30; clone_size: few; d_call: NA; j_call: TRBJ1-1
cdr3_nt: TGTGCCAGCGGGAGCGGGTTATACAATGAGCAGTTCTTC; cdr3_aa: CASGSGLYNEQFF; v_call: TRBV9; clone_size: NA; d_call: NA; j_call: TRBJ2-1
cdr3_nt: TGTGCCAGCACAGGGTACACACCCTACGAGCAGTACTTC; cdr3_aa: CASTGYTPYEQYF; v_call: TRBV6-1; clone_size: NA; d_call: NA; j_call: TRBJ2-7
cdr3_nt: TGTGCCAGCTCACCAAGTCGACAGGGGTACACCGGGGAGCTGTTTTTT; cdr3_aa: CASSPSRQGYTGELFF; v_call: TRBV18; clone_size: NA; d_call: TRBD1; j_call: TRBJ2-2
cdr3_nt: TGTGCCAGCAGTTTACTGGGTAGCGGGGGCACAGATACGCAGTATTTT; cdr3_aa: CASSLLGSGGTDTQYF; v_call: TRBV27; clone_size: NA; d_call: TRBD2; j_call: TRBJ2-3
cdr3_nt: TGTGCCAGTAGTCCCCGGACAGGGAGTAGTGAAGCTTTCTTT; cdr3_aa: CASSPRTGSSEAFF; v_call: TRBV19; clone_size: NA; d_call: TRBD1; j_call: TRBJ1-1
cdr3_nt: TGTGCCACCAGCAGAGGGGGTACCGGGGGAGATGGCTACACCTTC; cdr3_aa: CATSRGGTGGDGYTF; v_call: TRBV15; clone_size: NA; d_call: NA; j_call: TRBJ1-2
cdr3_nt: TGCGCCAGCAGCCAAGATCGGGGGGGTAGTCAGCCCCAGCATTTT; cdr3_aa: CASSQDRGGSQPQHF; v_call: TRBV4-1; clone_size: NA; d_call: NA; j_call: TRBJ1-5
cdr3_nt: TGTGCCAGCAGTGAAGGAGACAGCAAAGAGACCCAGTACTTC; cdr3_aa: CASSEGDSKETQYF; v_call: TRBV25-1; clone_size: NA; d_call: NA; j_call: TRBJ2-5
cdr3_nt: TGTGCCAGCAGCTTAGGATTGGGGGGACCCTTCACGAGGGAGCAGTACTTC; cdr3_aa: CASSLGLGGPFTREQYF; v_call: TRBV11-2; clone_size: NA; d_call: NA; j_call: TRBJ2-7
cdr3_nt: TGTGCCAGCAGTTACTCTGAAAGACTGAACACTGAAGCTTTCTTT; cdr3_aa: CASSYSERLNTEAFF; v_call: TRBV6-5; clone_size: NA; d_call: NA; j_call: TRBJ1-1